The 12 T cell receptor beta chains below were found in one sample sequenced in a study of human T cells and chemical hapten exposure. Time point in this sample: patch test 2, 6 weeks after DPC sensitization. Treatment denoted: therapeutic diphenylcyclopropenone sensitization with weekly scalp DPC. TCRdb processed the RACE reads anew with MiXCR; each CDR3 protein has one entry. The sample lists about 95,000 distinct CDR3 sequences, about 10% seen once, with roughly 3.1% in the top ten. The input for sequencing was whole blood, taken in connection with sensitization to the hapten diphenylcyclopropenone (DPC). Every receptor here comes from a middle-aged woman with alopecia areata. Some clones in this sample may be carry-over from other donors' samples.

This clonotype was observed at least ten times. V is TRBV20-1 and J is TRBJ2-2; 8 bases map to TRBD1. Trimming took 0 bases from V and 7 from J; bases not matched to a gene: 7. CDR3 length: 15 residues. The germline V gene encodes CDR1 DFQATT and CDR2 SNEGSKA (reference sequence). For the CDR3, the DNA is TGCAGTGCTAGAGATAGGGCAGGGGGCAACGGGGAGCTGTTTTTT. Protein product: CSARDRAGGNGELFF.

The rearrangement joins TRBV15 to TRBJ2-5; weak D call: TRBD2 (6 bases). Trimming took off 4 bases at V and 6 bases at J, with 21 bases between the two ends. The CDR3 totals 16 residues. The germline CDR1 and CDR2 sequences are LNHNV and YYDKDF (reference sequence). The CDR3 sequence: CATSTRNSRGSQTQYF. The CDR3 DNA reads as TGTGCCACCAGCACCAGGAATTCTCGGGGGAGCCAGACCCAGTACTTC.

V usage is TRBV6-2 or TRBV6-3 and J usage is TRBJ1-2; D perhaps matches TRBD1 (6 bases). The length of the CDR3 is 15 residues. Trimming shortened V by 3 bases and J by 5 bases, and 16 bases separated the two germline ends. The germline V gene encodes CDR1 MNHEY and CDR2 SVGEGT. The CDR3: CASSYPGQSVYGYTF. CDR3 nucleotide sequence: TGTGCCAGCAGTTATCCCGGACAGTCAGTTTATGGCTACACCTTC.

This clonotype appeared many times. V usage is TRBV7-6 and J usage is TRBJ2-7; D unclear. Deletions cut 4 bases from V and 0 bases from J, with 10 bases between. The CDR3 loop spans 14 amino acids. Germline-derived CDR1 and CDR2 are SGHVS and FNYEAQ. The CDR3 spells CASSSQLDSYEQYF. The CDR3 coding sequence is TGTGCCAGCAGCTCCCAATTGGACTCCTACGAGCAGTACTTC.

This clonotype was seen more than once but under ten times. The rearrangement uses TRBV7-9 and TRBJ2-5; the D gene is possibly TRBD1 (5 bases). The CDR3 contains 16 residues. V lost 0 bases and J lost 1, with 12 bases in between. Looked up from germline, CDR1 is SEHNR and CDR2 is FQNEAQ (reference sequence). For the CDR3, the DNA is TGTGCCAGCAGCTTAGCAAGGAGACAGTCCCAAGAGACCCAGTACTTC. Its protein is CASSLARRQSQETQYF.

The sample holds a few counts of this clonotype. The CDR3 protein is CASSRQSRGDYEQYF. As DNA, the CDR3 is TGTGCCAGTAGTAGACAGTCAAGGGGGGACTACGAGCAGTACTTC. The gene calls are TRBV19 and TRBJ2-7, with D perhaps being TRBD1 or TRBD2 (6 bases each). The V end was cut by 4 bases, the J end by 3 bases, with 16 bases between. The CDR3 is made up of 15 amino acids. CDR1 is LNHDA, CDR2 SQIVND, per germline (reference sequence).

The CDR3 region is CAWSNRGEAFF. CDR3 sequence (DNA): TGTGCCTGGAGTAACAGGGGTGAAGCTTTCTTT. J is TRBJ1-1 and V is TRBV30; TRBD1 aligns across 7 bases. The CDR3 totals 11 residues. Losses at the gene ends were 2 bases for V and 7 bases for J; bases not matched to a gene: 1. The germline CDR1 and CDR2 sequences are GTSNPN and SVGIG (reference sequence).

This clonotype occurred many times. The chain employs TRBV20-1 and TRBJ2-7; possibly TRBD2 for D (6 bases). The CDR3 contains 12 residues. V gave up 8 bases and J gave up 2 bases, with 13 bases separating them. CDR1 and CDR2 from the germline V gene are DFQATT and SNEGSKA (reference sequence). CDR3 residues: CSTGGLAYEQYF. The CDR3, as DNA: TGCAGTACCGGGGGACTGGCCTACGAGCAGTACTTC.

In its sample, this clonotype was seen a few times. Here the CDR3 reads CSARSSWDRPLHF. The CDR3 DNA follows: TGCAGTGCTAGATCGTCATGGGATCGGCCCCTCCACTTT. The chain links TRBV20-1 to TRBJ1-6; no clear D. Trimming pared 2 bases from V and 13 bases from J, leaving 15 bases between. The CDR3 spans 13 residues. CDR1 is DFQATT, CDR2 SNEGSKA, per germline (reference sequence).

The chain joins TRBV20-1 to TRBJ1-5; 9 bases align to TRBD1. CDR3 length: 15 residues. The germline V gene has CDR1 DFQATT and CDR2 SNEGSKA (reference sequence). The ends lost 5 bases at V and 4 bases at J; junction bases unmatched: 9. The CDR3 region is CSAYHSGTGNQPQHF. For the CDR3, the DNA is TGCAGTGCTTATCATTCCGGGACAGGGAATCAGCCCCAGCATTTT.

This clonotype has ten or more counts. The V and J genes are TRBV5-1 and TRBJ2-2; 8 bases line up with TRBD1. The CDR3 extends over 16 amino acids. V gave up 3 bases and J gave up 3 bases; unmatched junction bases: 7. Germline lookup yields CDR1 SGHRS and CDR2 YFSETQ. The CDR3 DNA sequence: TGCGCCAGCAGCTCCACCGGACAGGGAGACACCGGGGAGCTGTTTTTT. It is translated as CASSSTGQGDTGELFF.

The CDR3 loop reads CASKTGTSGYTF. CDR3 sequence (DNA): TGTGCCAGCAAGACCGGGACAAGCGGCTACACCTTC. This chain uses TRBV9 with TRBJ1-2; possible D gene TRBD1, 6 bases. Trimming shortened V by 6 bases and J by 8 bases, and 14 bases separated the two germline ends. The CDR3 consists of 12 residues. Germline V gene data show CDR1 as SGDLS and CDR2 as YYNGEE.